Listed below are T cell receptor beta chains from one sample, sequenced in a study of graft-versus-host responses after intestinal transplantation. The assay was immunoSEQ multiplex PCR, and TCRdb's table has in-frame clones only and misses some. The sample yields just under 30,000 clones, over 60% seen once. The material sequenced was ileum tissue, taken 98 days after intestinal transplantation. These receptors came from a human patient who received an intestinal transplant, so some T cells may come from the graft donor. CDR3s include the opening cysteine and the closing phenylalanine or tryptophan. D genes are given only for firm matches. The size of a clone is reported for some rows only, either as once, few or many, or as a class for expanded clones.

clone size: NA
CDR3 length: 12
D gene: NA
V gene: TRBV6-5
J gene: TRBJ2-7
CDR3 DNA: TGTGCCAGCAGTGAAGCGGGCTACGAGCAGTACTTC
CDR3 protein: CASSEAGYEQYF

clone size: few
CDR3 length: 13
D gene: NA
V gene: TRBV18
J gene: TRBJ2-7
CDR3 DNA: TGTGCCAGCTCACCACCGGACAGCTACGAGCAGTACTTC
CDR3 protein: CASSPPDSYEQYF

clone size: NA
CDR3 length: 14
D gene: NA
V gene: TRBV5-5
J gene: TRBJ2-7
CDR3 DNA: TGTGCCAGCAGCGCTCAGACAGACCTCTACGAGCAGTACTTC
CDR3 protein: CASSAQTDLYEQYF

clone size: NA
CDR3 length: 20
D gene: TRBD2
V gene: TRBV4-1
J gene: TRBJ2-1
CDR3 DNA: TGCGCCAGCAGCCAAGAACTCCTCTCCCTCGCGGGGGTGAACTACAATGAGCAGTTCTTC
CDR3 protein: CASSQELLSLAGVNYNEQFF

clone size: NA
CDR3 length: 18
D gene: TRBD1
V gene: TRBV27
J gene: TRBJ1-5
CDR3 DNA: TGTGCCAGCAGTTTATACCACCCGGGACAGGGAAATTATCAGCCCCAGCATTTT
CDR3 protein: CASSLYHPGQGNYQPQHF

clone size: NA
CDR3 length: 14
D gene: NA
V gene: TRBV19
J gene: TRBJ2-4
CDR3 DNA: TGTGCCAGTAGTAAGGGAGGGACAGGAAACATTCAGTACTTC
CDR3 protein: CASSKGGTGNIQYF

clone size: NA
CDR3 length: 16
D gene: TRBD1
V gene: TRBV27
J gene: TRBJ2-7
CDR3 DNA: TGTGCCAGCAGCCCCCTAATGGCAGGGGGCGATTGGGAGCAGTACTTC
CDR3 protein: CASSPLMAGGDWEQYF

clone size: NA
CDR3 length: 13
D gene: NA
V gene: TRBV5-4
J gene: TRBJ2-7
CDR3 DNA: TGTGCCAGCAGCCAGGTCGGACAGTACGAGCAGTACTTC
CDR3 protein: CASSQVGQYEQYF

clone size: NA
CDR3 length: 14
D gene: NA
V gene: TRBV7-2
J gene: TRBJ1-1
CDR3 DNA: TGTGCCAGCACCATCGGGGTGGGTCTTTCTGAAGCTTTCTTT
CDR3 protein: CASTIGVGLSEAFF

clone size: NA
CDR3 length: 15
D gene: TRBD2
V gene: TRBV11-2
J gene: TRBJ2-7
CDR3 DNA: TGTGCCAGCAGCTTTGGACTAGCGGGGTCCTACGAGCAGTACTTC
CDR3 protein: CASSFGLAGSYEQYF

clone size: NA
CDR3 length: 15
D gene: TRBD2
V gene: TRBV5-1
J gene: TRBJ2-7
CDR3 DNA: TGCGCCAGCAGCCCGGGGACTAGACATTCCTACGAGCAGTACTTC
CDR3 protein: CASSPGTRHSYEQYF

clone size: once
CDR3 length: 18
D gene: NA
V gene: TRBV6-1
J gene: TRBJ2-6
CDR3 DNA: TGTGCCAGCAGTGAACAGGGTAAGGTGGACTCTGGGGCCAACGTCCTGACTTTC
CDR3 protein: CASSEQGKVDSGANVLTF

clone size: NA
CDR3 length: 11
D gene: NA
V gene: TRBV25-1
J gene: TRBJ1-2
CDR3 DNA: TGTGCCAGCAGTGGGGGGGGAGGCTACACCTTC
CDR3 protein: CASSGGGGYTF

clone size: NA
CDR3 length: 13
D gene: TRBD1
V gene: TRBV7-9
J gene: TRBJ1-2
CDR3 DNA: TGTGCCAGCACCGCGACAGGGATGGGTGGCTACACCTTC
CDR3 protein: CASTATGMGGYTF

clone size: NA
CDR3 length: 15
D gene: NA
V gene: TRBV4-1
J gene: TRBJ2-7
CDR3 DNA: TGCGCCAGCAGCCAAGAAGAGGAGACCCTCTACGAGCAGTACTTC
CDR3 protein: CASSQEEETLYEQYF

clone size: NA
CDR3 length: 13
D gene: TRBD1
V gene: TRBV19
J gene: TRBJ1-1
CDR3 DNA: TGTGCCAGTAGTTTCACAGGGGGCACTGAAGCTTTCTTT
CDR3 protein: CASSFTGGTEAFF

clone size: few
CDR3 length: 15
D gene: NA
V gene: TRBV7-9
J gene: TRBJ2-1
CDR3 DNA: TGTGCCAGCAGCCCCGGGGCCGGCTTCTACAATGAGCAGTTCTTC
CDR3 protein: CASSPGAGFYNEQFF

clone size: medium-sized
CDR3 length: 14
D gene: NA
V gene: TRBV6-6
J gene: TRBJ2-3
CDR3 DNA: TGTGCCAGCGGAATTCATCCGGACACAGATACGCAGTATTTT
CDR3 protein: CASGIHPDTDTQYF

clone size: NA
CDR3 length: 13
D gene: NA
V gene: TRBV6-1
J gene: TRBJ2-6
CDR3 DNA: TGTGCCAGCAGTGATGCCGGGGCCAACGTCCTGACTTTC
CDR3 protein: CASSDAGANVLTF

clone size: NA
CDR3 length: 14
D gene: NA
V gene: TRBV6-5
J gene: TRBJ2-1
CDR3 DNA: TGTGCCAGCGGTGCAGGGGGGTCCTACAATGAGCAGTTCTTC
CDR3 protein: CASGAGGSYNEQFF

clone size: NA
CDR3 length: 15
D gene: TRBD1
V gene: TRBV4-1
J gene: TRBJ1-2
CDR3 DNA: TGCGCCAGCAGCGCCCGGGACAGGATCCACTATGGCTACACCTTC
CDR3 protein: CASSARDRIHYGYTF

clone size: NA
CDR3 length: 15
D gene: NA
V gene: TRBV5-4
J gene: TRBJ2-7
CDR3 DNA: TGTGCCAGCAGCTTGATGGGACGGAGCTCCTACGAGCAGTACTTC
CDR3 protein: CASSLMGRSSYEQYF

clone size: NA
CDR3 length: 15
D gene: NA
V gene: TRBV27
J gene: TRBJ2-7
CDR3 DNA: TGTGCCAGCAGTTTGGGACGGGCGACAACCTACGAGCAGTACTTC
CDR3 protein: CASSLGRATTYEQYF

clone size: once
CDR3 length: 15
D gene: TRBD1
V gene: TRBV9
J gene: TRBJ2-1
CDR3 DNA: TGTGCCAGCAGCCTTTCCGGACAGGGAAGGGATGAGCAGTTCTTC
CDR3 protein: CASSLSGQGRDEQFF

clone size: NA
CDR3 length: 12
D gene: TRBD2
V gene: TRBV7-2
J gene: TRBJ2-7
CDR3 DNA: TGTGCCAGCACCGGGGGGGGGTACGAGCAGTACTTC
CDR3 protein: CASTGGGYEQYF

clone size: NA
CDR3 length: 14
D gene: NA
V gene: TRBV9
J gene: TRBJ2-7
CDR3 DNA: TGTGCCAGCAGCGTAGGTTTCTCAGACTACGAGCAGTACTTC
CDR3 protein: CASSVGFSDYEQYF

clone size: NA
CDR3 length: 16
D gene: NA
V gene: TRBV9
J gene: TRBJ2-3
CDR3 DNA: TGTGCCAGCAGCGAAGTGTGGTGGCCCTCCGCAGATACGCAGTATTTT
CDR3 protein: CASSEVWWPSADTQYF

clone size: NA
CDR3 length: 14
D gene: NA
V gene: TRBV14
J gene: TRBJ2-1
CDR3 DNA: TGTGCCAGCAGCCAACAGGACTATTACAATGAGCAGTTCTTC
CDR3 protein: CASSQQDYYNEQFF

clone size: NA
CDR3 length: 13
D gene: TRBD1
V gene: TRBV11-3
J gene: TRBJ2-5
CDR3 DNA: TGTGCCTCCCGGGACAGGGTAGTGGAGACCCAGTACTTC
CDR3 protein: CASRDRVVETQYF

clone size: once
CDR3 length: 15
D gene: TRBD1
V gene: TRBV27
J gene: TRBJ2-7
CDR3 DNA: TGTGCCAGCAGTTTAAGGGGACAGAATCCTTACGAGCAGTACTTC
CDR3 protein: CASSLRGQNPYEQYF

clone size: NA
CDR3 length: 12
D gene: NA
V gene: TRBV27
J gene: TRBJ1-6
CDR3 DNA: TGTGCCAGCAGGAGTTACAATTCACCCCTCCACTTT
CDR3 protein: CASRSYNSPLHF

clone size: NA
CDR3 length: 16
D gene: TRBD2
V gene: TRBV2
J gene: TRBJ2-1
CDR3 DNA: TGTGCCAGCAGTGAAGTGGGGACTAGCGGGGGCAATGAGCAGTTCTTC
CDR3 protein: CASSEVGTSGGNEQFF

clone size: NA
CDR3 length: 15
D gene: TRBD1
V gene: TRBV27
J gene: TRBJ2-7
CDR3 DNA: TGTGCCAGCAGTATACAAAGGGACAGTACCTACGAGCAGTACTTC
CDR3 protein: CASSIQRDSTYEQYF

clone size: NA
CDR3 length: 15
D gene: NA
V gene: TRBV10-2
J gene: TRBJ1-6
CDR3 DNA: TGCGCCAGCCGGGAGGATTTCGCCTATAATTCACCCCTCCACTTT
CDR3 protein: CASREDFAYNSPLHF

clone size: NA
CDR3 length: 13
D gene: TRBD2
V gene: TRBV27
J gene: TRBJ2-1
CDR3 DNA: TGTGCCAGCGGGCTAGCGGAGAACAATGAGCAGTTCTTC
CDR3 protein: CASGLAENNEQFF

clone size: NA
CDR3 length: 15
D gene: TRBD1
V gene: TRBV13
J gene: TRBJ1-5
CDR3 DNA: TGTGCCAGCAGCTCCCAATTGGACAGGGGTCAGCCCCAGCATTTT
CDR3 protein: CASSSQLDRGQPQHF

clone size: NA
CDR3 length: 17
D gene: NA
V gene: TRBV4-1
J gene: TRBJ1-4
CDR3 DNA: TGCGCCAGCAGCCAAGACCCAACAGGGTATGGCAATGAAAAACTGTTTTTT
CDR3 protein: CASSQDPTGYGNEKLFF

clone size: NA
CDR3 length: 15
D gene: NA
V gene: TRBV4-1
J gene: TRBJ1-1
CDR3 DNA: TGCGCCAGCAGCCGAACAGGGAACATGAACACTGAAGCTTTCTTT
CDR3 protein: CASSRTGNMNTEAFF

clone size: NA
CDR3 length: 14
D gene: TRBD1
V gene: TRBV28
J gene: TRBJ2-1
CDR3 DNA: TGTGCCAGCAGTTCCCCGACAGGGGTCGATGAGCAGTTCTTC
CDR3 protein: CASSSPTGVDEQFF

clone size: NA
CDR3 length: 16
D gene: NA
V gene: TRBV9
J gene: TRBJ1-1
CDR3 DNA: TGTGCCAGCAGCCCCGAGTGGACAGTTACGAACACTGAAGCTTTCTTT
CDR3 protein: CASSPEWTVTNTEAFF

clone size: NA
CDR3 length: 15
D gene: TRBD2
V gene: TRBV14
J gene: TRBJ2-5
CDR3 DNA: TGTGCCAGCAGCCAGGGGCTAGCGGGGGCAGAGACCCAGTACTTC
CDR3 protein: CASSQGLAGAETQYF

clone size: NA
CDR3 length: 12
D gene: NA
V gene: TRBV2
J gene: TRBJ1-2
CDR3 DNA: TGTGCCAGCAGATCTAGTGGGGATGGCTACACCTTC
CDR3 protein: CASRSSGDGYTF

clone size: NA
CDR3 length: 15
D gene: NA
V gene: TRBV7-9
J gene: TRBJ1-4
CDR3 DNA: TGTGCCAGCAGCTTACTTCAGGGGATGAATGAAAAACTGTTTTTT
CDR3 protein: CASSLLQGMNEKLFF

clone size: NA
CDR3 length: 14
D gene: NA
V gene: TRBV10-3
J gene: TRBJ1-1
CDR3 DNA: TGTGCCATCAGTGAGGTTGGGACGAACACTGAAGCTTTCTTT
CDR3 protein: CAISEVGTNTEAFF

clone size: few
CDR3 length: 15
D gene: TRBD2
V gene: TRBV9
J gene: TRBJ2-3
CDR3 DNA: TGTGCCAGCAGCGTAGGGAGCGGGGGGGCAGATACGCAGTATTTT
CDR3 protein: CASSVGSGGADTQYF

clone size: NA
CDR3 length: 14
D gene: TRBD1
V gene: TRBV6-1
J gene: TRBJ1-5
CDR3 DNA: TGTGCCAGCAGGGGACAGGGTCTGTATCAGCCCCAGCATTTT
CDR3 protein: CASRGQGLYQPQHF

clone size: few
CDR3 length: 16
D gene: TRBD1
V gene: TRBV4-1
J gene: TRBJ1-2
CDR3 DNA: TGCGCCAGCAGCCAAGATTTGGGACAGGGAACCTATGGCTACACCTTC
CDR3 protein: CASSQDLGQGTYGYTF

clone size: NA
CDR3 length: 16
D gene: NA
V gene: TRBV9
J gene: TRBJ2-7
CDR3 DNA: TGTGCCAGCAGCGTAGCTGATATACAGGGAGTGGGGGAGCAGTACTTC
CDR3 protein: CASSVADIQGVGEQYF

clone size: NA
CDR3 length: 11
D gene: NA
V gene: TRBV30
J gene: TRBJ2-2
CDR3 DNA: TGTGCCTCTAGGGTGACCGGGGAGCTGTTTTTT
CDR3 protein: CASRVTGELFF

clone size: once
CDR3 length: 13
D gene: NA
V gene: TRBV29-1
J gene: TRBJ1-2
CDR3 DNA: TGCAGCGTTATAAAAGGAGTTAACTATGGCTACACCTTC
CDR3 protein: CSVIKGVNYGYTF

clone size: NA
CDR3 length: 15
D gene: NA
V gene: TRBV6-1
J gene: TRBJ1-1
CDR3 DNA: TGTGCCAGCAGTGAAAGCGGGGCCCTGAACACTGAAGCTTTCTTT
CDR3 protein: CASSESGALNTEAFF